The 21 T cell receptor beta chains presented below share a single source sample, sequenced in a study of brain metastases from non-small cell lung cancer. Profiled with immunoSEQ multiplex PCR; TCRdb holds only in-frame clones, not every one. The data show about 800 clones, roughly nine tenths seen once. Material: tissue from a brain metastasis. The origin of the receptors is a donor aged 40 or over with non-small cell lung cancer.

The chain joins TRBV7-9 to TRBJ2-7; 11 bases agree with TRBD2. Germline CDR1 and CDR2: SEHNR and FQNEAQ (reference sequence). This CDR3 is built from 15 residues. V lost 5 bases and J lost 2; bases outside the gene matches: 5. CDR3 nucleotide sequence: TGTGCCAGCAGCCAAACTAGCGGGGGACCCTACGAGCAGTACTTC. The encoded protein is CASSQTSGGPYEQYF.

The chain recombines TRBV27 with TRBJ2-7; 10 positions agree with TRBD1. The CDR3 extends over 17 amino acids. The V and J ends lost 2 bases and 0 bases, in that order; junction bases with no gene match: 7. Germline V gene sequence: CDR1 MNHEY, CDR2 SMNVEV (reference sequence). The CDR3 region has the DNA TGTGCCAGCAGTTTAAGGATCGGGACAGGGGCCTCCTACGAGCAGTACTTC. It translates to CASSLRIGTGASYEQYF.

The J gene is TRBJ1-1, the V gene TRBV12-5, with D possibly matching TRBD1 (6 bases). The V gene lost 8 bases and the J gene lost 4 bases, with 26 bases spanning the gap. The CDR3 contains 17 residues. Germline V gene sequence: CDR1 LGHNT, CDR2 FRNRAP. CDR3 region: CASLTSLHGRGTTEAFF. The CDR3 DNA follows: TGTGCTAGTCTCACCTCCCTTCACGGTAGGGGGACCACTGAAGCTTTCTTT.

The chain employs TRBV6-5 and TRBJ2-7, with D perhaps matching TRBD1 (6 bases). CDR3 length equals 15 residues. Trimming stripped 6 bases from V and 3 bases from J, with 18 bases between. CDR1 is MNHEY and CDR2 is SVGAGI in the germline V gene. Here the CDR3 DNA reads TGTGCCAGCAGCCGATCGCCCCAGGGGAGCTACGAGCAGTACTTC. Its protein is CASSRSPQGSYEQYF.

The chain joins TRBV19 to TRBJ2-3, with 7 bases that match TRBD2. This CDR3 contains 15 residues. With V trimmed by 3 bases and J by 4 bases, 7 bases remained unmatched. CDR1 and CDR2 from the germline V gene are LNHDA and SQIVND (reference sequence). The DNA of the CDR3 is TGTGCCAGTAGTATTGGGGCCAGCGGGGCAGATACGCAGTATTTT. It translates to CASSIGASGADTQYF.

The chain couples TRBV30 to TRBJ1-4, with 7 bases lining up with TRBD1. The V gene end was trimmed by 2 bases and the J gene end by 3 bases; junction bases not matched to a gene: 12. This CDR3 contains 17 residues. In germline, CDR1 is GTSNPN, CDR2 SVGIG (reference sequence). CDR3 DNA sequence: TGTGCCTGGAGTCTCCCCGGGACAGAAATTTCTAATGAAAAACTGTTTTTT. It yields the protein CAWSLPGTEISNEKLFF.

The chain uses TRBV18 and TRBJ1-1; no reliable D call. V was pared by 1 base and J by 7 bases, with 13 bases between. CDR1 is KGHSH and CDR2 is LQKENI in the germline V gene. The CDR3 loop spans 14 amino acids. DNA for the CDR3: TGTGCCAGCTCACCACGGAGGCAGAGCGTTGAAGCTTTCTTT. Residues: CASSPRRQSVEAFF.

The J gene is TRBJ2-7, the V gene TRBV14; 7 positions match TRBD1. CDR3 length: 15 residues. V gave up 4 bases and J gave up 3 bases; unmatched junction bases: 9. CDR1 and CDR2 from the germline V gene are SGHDN and FVKESK. In DNA, the CDR3 is TGTGCCAGCAGCCCCCCCGGGACAGTGATCTACGAGCAGTACTTC. This codes for CASSPPGTVIYEQYF.

The V call is TRBV30, the J call TRBJ1-5; D is possibly TRBD1 (5 bases). The CDR3 extends over 15 amino acids. V was pared by 0 bases and J by 2 bases, with 11 bases between. From germline, CDR1 is GTSNPN and CDR2 SVGIG (reference sequence). The CDR3 sequence is CAWSVKGLGNQPQHF. In DNA, the CDR3 is TGTGCCTGGAGTGTAAAGGGGTTAGGCAATCAGCCCCAGCATTTT.

CDR3 nucleotide sequence: TGTGCCAGTACCGGGACAGTAACCGGGGAGCTGTTTTTT. Encoded protein: CASTGTVTGELFF. This chain links TRBV19 with TRBJ2-2; TRBD1 matches 7 bases. With V trimmed by 7 bases and J by 5 bases, 4 bases remained unmatched. The germline CDR1 and CDR2 sequences are LNHDA and SQIVND (reference sequence). The CDR3 loop spans 13 amino acids.

The chain employs TRBV7-2 and TRBJ2-3, with 7 positions matching TRBD1. Germline V gives CDR1 SGHTA, CDR2 FQGNSA. The length of the CDR3 is 14 residues. V lost 10 bases to trimming and J lost 2 bases; unmatched junction nucleotides: 9. The CDR3 is CATSMGQFTDTQYF. The CDR3 region has the DNA TGTGCCACCTCAATGGGACAGTTCACAGATACGCAGTATTTT. The whole variable domain, remainder taken from reference TRBV7-2 and TRBJ2-3, is GAGVSQSPSNKVTEKGKDVELRCDPISGHTALYWYRQSLGQGLEFLIYFQGNSAPDKSGLPSDRFSAERTGGSVSTLTIQRTQQEDSAVYLCATSMGQFTDTQYFGPGTRLTVL.

The rearrangement uses TRBV7-8 and TRBJ2-2; D gene ambiguous. The ends were cut back, 5 bases at V and 1 base at J, with 14 bases in the middle. This CDR3 spans 16 amino acids. Per the germline V gene, CDR1 is SGHVS and CDR2 is FQNEAQ. Here the CDR3 DNA reads TGTGCCAGCAGCCTATACTGGGCTAAGAACACCGGGGAGCTGTTTTTT. Translating it yields CASSLYWAKNTGELFF.

The V and J genes are TRBV7-9 and TRBJ1-4, with D tentatively TRBD1 (6 bases). With 4 bases removed from V and 7 bases from J, the gap between germline ends came to 19 bases. This CDR3 spans 16 amino acids. Germline CDR1 is SEHNR and CDR2 is FQNEAQ (reference sequence). As DNA, the CDR3 is TGTGCCAGCAGCTCCCCCATCGGGGGCCTGGGTGAAAAACTGTTTTTT. Translation gives CASSSPIGGLGEKLFF.

The rearrangement links TRBV7-2 to TRBJ2-7; 11 positions match TRBD2. The V gene's germline CDR1 is SGHTA and CDR2 FQGNSA. J gave up 3 bases and V 5 bases, and 3 bases lay outside the gene matches. The CDR3 consists of 14 residues. The DNA for the CDR3 is TGTGCCAGCAGCGTTAGCGGGGGGGGCTACGAGCAGTACTTC. Encoded protein: CASSVSGGGYEQYF.

This clone showed up just once. The CDR3 protein is CASSLPGQESYGYTF. CDR3 sequence (DNA): TGCGCCAGCAGCTTACCGGGACAGGAGTCCTATGGCTACACCTTC. The gene calls are TRBV5-1 and TRBJ1-2; the match to TRBD1 covers 8 bases. The CDR3 loop spans 15 amino acids. Germline V CDR1 and CDR2: SGHRS, YFSETQ. Germline trimming cut 2 bases from V and 4 bases from J; bases unmatched to any gene: 7.

The V and J genes are TRBV25-1 and TRBJ2-7; 8 nucleotides match TRBD1. Germline CDR1 MGHDK, CDR2 SYGVNS. This CDR3 has 12 amino acids. Trimming at V came to 6 bases and at J to 4 bases, leaving 2 bases not matched to a gene. The CDR3 sequence is CASRTGAYEQYF. The CDR3 coding sequence is TGTGCCAGCAGGACAGGGGCGTACGAGCAGTACTTC.

The V and J genes are TRBV7-9 and TRBJ1-6; D unresolved. V lost 0 bases, J lost 10 bases, and 7 bases lay in between. In germline, CDR1 is SEHNR, CDR2 FQNEAQ (reference sequence). This CDR3 region has 13 residues. CDR3: CASSLAAESPLHF. In DNA, the CDR3 is TGTGCCAGCAGCTTAGCGGCAGAGTCACCCCTCCACTTT.

The J gene is TRBJ2-7, the V gene TRBV6-5, with 7 bases fitting TRBD2. J gave up 4 bases and V 6 bases, and 3 bases lay outside the gene matches. The CDR3 loop spans 12 amino acids. Germline loops: CDR1 MNHEY, CDR2 SVGAGI. The CDR3, as DNA: TGTGCCAGCAGCCCGCGGGGGTACGAGCAGTACTTC. Translation gives CASSPRGYEQYF.

The chain has TRBV7-8 and TRBJ1-3; D gene uncertain. In germline, CDR1 is SGHVS, CDR2 FQNEAQ. V was pared by 1 base and J by 0 bases, with 10 bases between. The CDR3 has 16 residues. The CDR3 DNA follows: TGTGCCAGCAGCTTAGTTAAAACCACCTCTGGAAACACCATATATTTT. Translating gives CASSLVKTTSGNTIYF.

V usage is TRBV18 and J usage is TRBJ1-5, with 7 bases lining up with TRBD1. V shed 6 bases, J shed 2 bases, and the junction held 4 bases outside the gene matches. This CDR3 is 14 amino acids long. Germline V gene lookup returns CDR1 KGHSH and CDR2 LQKENI. Here the CDR3 reads CASSQGVRNQPQHF. The CDR3 bases are TGTGCCAGCTCTCAGGGGGTGCGCAATCAGCCCCAGCATTTT.

The V call is TRBV18, the J call TRBJ2-5; 7 bases are a match to TRBD2. The CDR3 has 16 amino acids. The V gene end was trimmed by 3 bases and the J gene end by 0 bases; junction bases not matched to a gene: 7. Germline V gene sequence: CDR1 KGHSH, CDR2 LQKENI. The CDR3 protein is CASSPFGTTNQETQYF. CDR3 DNA: TGTGCCAGCTCACCCTTCGGGACTACCAACCAAGAGACCCAGTACTTC.